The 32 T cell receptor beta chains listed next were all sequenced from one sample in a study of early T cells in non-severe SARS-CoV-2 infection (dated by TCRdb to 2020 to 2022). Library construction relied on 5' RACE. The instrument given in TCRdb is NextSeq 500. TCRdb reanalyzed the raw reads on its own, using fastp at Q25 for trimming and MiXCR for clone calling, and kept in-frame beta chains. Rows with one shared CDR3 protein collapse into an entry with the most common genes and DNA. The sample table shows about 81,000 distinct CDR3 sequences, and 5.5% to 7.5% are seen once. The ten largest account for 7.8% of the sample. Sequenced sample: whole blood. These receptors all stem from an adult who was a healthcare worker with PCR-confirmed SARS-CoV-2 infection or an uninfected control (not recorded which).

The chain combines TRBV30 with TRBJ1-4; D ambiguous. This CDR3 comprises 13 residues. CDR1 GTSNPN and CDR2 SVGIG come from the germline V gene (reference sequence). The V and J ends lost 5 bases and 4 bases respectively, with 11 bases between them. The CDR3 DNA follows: TGTGCCTGGCGGCTCCAGAATAATGAAAAACTGTTTTTT. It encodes CAWRLQNNEKLFF.

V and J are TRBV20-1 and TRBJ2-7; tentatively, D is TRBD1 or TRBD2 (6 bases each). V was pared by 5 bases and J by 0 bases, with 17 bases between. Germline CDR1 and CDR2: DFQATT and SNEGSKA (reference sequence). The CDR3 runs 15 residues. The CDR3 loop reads CSAPRGGTVSYEQYF. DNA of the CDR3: TGCAGTGCTCCCCGAGGGGGGACGGTCTCCTACGAGCAGTACTTC.

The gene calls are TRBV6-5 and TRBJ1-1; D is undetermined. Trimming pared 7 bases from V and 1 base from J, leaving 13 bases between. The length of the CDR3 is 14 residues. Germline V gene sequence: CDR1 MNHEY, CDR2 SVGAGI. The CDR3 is CASIPRWGNTEAFF. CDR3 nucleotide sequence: TGTGCCAGCATCCCCCGGTGGGGGAACACTGAAGCTTTCTTT.

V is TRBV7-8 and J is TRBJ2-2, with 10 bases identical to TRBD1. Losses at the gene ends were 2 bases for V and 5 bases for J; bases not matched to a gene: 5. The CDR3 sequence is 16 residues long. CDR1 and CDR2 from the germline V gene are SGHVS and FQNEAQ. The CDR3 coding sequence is TGTGCCAGCAGCTTAAGGGACAGGGGCTGGACCGGGGAGCTGTTTTTT. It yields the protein CASSLRDRGWTGELFF.

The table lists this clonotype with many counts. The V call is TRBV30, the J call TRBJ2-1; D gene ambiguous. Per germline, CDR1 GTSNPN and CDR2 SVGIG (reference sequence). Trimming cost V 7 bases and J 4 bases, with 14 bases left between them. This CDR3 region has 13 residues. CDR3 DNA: TGTGCCTCGATGTCTCTGGAATACAATGAGCAGTTCTTC. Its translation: CASMSLEYNEQFF.

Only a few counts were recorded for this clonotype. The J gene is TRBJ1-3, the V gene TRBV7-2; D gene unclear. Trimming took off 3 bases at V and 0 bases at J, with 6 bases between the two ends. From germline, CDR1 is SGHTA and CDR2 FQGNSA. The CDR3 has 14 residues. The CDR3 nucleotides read TGTGCCAGCAGCTTGGAAATCTCTGGAAACACCATATATTTT. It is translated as CASSLEISGNTIYF.

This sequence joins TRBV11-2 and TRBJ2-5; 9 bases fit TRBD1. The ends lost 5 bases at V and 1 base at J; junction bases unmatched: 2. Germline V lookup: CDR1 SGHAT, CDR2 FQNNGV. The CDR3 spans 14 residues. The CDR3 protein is CASSPTGGQETQYF. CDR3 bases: TGTGCCAGCAGCCCGACAGGGGGCCAAGAGACCCAGTACTTC.

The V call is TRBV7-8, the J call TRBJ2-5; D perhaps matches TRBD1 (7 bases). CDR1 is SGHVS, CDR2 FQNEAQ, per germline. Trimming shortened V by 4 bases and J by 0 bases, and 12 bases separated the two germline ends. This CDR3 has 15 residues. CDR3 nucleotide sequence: TGTGCCAGCAGCTCGCGGGACAGACACCAAGAGACCCAGTACTTC. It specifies CASSSRDRHQETQYF.

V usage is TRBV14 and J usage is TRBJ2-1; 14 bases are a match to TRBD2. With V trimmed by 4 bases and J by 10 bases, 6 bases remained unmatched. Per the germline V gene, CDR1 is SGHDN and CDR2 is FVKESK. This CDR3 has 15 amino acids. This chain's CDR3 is CASSPTSGGAREQFF. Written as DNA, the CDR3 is TGTGCCAGCAGCCCGACTAGCGGGGGGGCCAGGGAGCAGTTCTTC.

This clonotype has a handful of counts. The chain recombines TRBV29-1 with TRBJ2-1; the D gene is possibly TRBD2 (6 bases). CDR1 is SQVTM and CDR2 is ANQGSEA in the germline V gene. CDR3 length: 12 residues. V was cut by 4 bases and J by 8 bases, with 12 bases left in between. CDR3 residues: CSVAAGSDEQFF. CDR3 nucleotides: TGCAGCGTTGCGGCGGGGTCTGATGAGCAGTTCTTC.

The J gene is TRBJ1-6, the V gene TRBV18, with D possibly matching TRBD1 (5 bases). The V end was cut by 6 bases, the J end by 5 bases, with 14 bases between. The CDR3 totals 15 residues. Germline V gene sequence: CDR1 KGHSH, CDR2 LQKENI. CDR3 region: CASSNAGQHNSPLHF. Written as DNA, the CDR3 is TGTGCCAGCTCCAACGCAGGGCAGCATAATTCACCCCTCCACTTT.

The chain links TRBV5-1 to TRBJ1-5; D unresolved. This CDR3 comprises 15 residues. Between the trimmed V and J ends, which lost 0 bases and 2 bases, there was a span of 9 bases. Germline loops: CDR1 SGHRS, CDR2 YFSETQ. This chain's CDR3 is CASSLGPEGNQPQHF. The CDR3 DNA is TGCGCCAGCAGCTTGGGACCCGAGGGCAATCAGCCCCAGCATTTT. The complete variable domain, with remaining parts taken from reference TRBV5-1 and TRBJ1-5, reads KAGVTQTPRYLIKTRGQQVTLSCSPISGHRSVSWYQQTPGQGLQFLFEYFSETQRNKGNFPGRFSGRQFSNSRSEMNVSTLELGDSALYLCASSLGPEGNQPQHFGDGTRLSIL.

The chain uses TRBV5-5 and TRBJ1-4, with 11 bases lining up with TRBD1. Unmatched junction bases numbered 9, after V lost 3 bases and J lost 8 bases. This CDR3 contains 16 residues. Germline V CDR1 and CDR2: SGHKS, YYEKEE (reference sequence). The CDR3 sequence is CASSYLRGTGGEKLFF. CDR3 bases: TGTGCCAGCAGCTACCTCCGCGGGACAGGGGGAGAAAAACTGTTTTTT.

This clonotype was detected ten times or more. In nucleotides, the CDR3 is TGTGCCAGCAGCCGCGGATCCGGGGCGGTAGGAGGGAACGAGCAGTACTTC. This encodes CASSRGSGAVGGNEQYF. The gene calls are TRBV7-2 and TRBJ2-7, with a possible D match to TRBD2 (6 bases). Trimming took 5 bases from V and 5 from J, leaving 25 bases between them. Germline CDR1 is SGHTA and CDR2 is FQGNSA. The CDR3 runs 17 residues.

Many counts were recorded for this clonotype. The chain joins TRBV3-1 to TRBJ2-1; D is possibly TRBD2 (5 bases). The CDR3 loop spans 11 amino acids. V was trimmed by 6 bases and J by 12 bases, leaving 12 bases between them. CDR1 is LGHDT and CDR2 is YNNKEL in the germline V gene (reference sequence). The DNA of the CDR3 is TGTGCCAGCAGTCTCTACCGGGGGCAGTTCTTC. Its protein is CASSLYRGQFF.

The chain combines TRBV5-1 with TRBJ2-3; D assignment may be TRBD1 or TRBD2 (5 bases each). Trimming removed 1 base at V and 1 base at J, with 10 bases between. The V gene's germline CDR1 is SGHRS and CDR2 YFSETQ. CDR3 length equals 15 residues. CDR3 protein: CASSLLGTRTDTQYF. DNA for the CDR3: TGCGCCAGCAGCTTGCTGGGGACGCGCACAGATACGCAGTATTTT.

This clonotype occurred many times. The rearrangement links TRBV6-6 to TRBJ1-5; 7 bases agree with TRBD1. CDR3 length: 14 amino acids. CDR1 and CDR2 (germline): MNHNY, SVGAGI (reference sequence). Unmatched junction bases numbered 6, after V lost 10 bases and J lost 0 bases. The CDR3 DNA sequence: TGTGCCACCCGACAGGGTAATAGCAATCAGCCCCAGCATTTT. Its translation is CATRQGNSNQPQHF.

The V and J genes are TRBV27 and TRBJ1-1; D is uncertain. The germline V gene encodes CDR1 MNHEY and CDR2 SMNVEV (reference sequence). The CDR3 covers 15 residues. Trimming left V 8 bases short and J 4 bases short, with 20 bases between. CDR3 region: CASSTPRGVFTEAFF. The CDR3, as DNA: TGTGCCAGCTCCACCCCGCGAGGAGTATTCACTGAAGCTTTCTTT.

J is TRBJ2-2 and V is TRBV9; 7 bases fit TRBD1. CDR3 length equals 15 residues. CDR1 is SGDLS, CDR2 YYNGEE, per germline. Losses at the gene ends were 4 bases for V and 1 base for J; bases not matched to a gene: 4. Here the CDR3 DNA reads TGTGCCAGCAGCCCTGGACAGGTGAACACCGGGGAGCTGTTTTTT. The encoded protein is CASSPGQVNTGELFF.

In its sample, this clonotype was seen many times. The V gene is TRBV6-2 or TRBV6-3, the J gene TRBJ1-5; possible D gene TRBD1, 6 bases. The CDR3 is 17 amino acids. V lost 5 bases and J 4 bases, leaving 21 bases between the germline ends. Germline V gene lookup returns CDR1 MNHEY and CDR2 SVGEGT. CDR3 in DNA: TGTGCCAGCAGTAACAACGACTGGGACATGGGGAATCAGCCCCAGCATTTT. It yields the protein CASSNNDWDMGNQPQHF.

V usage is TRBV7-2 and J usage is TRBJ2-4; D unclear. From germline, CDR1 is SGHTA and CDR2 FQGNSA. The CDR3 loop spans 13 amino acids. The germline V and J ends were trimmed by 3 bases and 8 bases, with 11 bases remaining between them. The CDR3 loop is CASSFTTWDIQYF. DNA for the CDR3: TGTGCCAGCAGCTTTACCACCTGGGACATTCAGTACTTC.

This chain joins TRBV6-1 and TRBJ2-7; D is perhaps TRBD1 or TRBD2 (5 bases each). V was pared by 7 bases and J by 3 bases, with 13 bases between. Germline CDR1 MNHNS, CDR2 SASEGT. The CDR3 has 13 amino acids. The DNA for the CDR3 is TGTGCCAGCACCTGGGACGTCGGCTACGAGCAGTACTTC. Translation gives CASTWDVGYEQYF.

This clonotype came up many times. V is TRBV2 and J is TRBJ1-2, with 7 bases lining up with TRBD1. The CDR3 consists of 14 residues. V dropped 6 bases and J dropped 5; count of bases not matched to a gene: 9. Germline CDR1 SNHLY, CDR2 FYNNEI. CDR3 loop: CASRTGTAAYGYTF. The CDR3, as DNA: TGTGCCAGCAGGACAGGGACAGCCGCGTATGGCTACACCTTC.

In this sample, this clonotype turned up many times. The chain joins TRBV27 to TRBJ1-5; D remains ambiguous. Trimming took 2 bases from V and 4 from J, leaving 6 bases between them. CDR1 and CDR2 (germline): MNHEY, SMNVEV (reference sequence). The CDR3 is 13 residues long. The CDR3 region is CASSLTGNQPQHF. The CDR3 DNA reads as TGTGCCAGCAGTTTAACGGGAAATCAGCCCCAGCATTTT.

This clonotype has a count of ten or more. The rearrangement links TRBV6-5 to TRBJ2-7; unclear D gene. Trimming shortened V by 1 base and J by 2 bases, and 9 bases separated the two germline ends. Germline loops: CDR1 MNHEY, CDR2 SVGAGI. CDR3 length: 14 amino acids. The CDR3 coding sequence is TGTGCCAGCAGTTACTTGGGGTCGCCCTACGAGCAGTACTTC. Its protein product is CASSYLGSPYEQYF.

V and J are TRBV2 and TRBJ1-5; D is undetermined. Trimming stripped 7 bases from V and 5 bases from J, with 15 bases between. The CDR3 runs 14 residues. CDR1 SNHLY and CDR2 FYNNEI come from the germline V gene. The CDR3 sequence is CASTHAGMDQPQHF. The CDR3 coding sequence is TGTGCCAGCACCCACGCGGGGATGGATCAGCCCCAGCATTTT. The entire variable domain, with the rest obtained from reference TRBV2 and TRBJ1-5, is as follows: EPEVTQTPSHQVTQMGQEVILRCVPISNHLYFYWYRQILGQKVEFLVSFYNNEISEKSEIFDDQFSVERPDGSNFTLKIRSTKLEDSAMYFCASTHAGMDQPQHFGDGTRLSIL.

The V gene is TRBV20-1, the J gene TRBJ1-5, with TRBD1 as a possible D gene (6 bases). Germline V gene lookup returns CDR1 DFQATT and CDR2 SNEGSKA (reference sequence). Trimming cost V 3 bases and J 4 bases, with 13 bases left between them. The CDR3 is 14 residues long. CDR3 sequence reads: CSAREQGRNQPQHF. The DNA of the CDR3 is TGCAGTGCTAGGGAACAGGGCCGGAATCAGCCCCAGCATTTT.

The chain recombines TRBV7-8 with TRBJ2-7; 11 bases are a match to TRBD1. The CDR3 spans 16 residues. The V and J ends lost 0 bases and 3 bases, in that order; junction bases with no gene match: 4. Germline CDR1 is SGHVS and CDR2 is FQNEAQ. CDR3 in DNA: TGTGCCAGCAGCTTAGCCACCGGGACAGGGGGCTACGAGCAGTACTTC. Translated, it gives CASSLATGTGGYEQYF.

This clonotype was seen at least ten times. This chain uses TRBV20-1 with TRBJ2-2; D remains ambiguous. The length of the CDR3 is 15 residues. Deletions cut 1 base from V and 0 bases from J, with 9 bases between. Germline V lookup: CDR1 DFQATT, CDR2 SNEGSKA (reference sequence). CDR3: CSARGWGSNTGELFF. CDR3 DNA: TGCAGTGCTAGAGGTTGGGGTTCGAACACCGGGGAGCTGTTTTTT.

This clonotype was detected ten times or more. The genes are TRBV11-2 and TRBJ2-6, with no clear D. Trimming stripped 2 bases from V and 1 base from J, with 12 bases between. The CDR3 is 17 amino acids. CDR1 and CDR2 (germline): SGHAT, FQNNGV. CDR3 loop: CASSLWGFHSGANVLTF. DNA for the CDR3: TGTGCCAGCAGCTTATGGGGTTTTCATTCTGGGGCCAACGTCCTGACTTTC.

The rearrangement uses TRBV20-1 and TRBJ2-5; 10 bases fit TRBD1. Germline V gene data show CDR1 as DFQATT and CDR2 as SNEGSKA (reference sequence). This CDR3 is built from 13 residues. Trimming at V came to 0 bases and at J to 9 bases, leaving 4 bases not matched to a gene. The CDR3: CSARDTGQGSQYF. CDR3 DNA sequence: TGCAGTGCTAGAGATACGGGACAGGGGTCCCAGTACTTC.

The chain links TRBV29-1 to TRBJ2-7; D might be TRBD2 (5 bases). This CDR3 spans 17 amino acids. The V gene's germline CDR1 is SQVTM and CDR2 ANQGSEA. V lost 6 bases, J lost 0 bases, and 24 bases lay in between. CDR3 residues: CSVAGIRTTISSYEQYF. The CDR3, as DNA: TGCAGCGTCGCCGGGATTCGGACCACCATATCCTCCTACGAGCAGTACTTC.